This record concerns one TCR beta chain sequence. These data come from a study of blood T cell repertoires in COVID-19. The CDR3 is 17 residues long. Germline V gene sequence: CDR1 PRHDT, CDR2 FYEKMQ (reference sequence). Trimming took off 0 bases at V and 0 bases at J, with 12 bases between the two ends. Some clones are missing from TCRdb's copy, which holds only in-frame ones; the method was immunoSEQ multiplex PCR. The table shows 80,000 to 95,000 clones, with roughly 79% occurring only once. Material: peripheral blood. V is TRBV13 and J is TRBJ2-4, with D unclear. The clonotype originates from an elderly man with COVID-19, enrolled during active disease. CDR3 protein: CASSLGQGGVAKNIQYF. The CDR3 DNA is TGTGCCAGCAGCTTAGGCCAAGGCGGAGTAGCCAAAAACATTCAGTACTTC.